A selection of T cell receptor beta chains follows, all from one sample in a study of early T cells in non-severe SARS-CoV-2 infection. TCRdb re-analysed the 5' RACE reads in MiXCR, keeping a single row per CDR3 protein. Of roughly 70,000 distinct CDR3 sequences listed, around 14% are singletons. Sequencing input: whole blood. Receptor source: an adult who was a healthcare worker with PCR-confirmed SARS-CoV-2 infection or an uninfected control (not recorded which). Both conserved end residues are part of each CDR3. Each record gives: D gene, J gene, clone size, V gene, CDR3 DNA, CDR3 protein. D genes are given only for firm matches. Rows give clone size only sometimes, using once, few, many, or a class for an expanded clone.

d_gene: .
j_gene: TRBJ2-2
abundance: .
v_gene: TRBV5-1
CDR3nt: TGCGCCAGCAGCAGGGACACGAACACCGGGGAGCTGTTTTTT
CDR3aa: CASSRDTNTGELFF

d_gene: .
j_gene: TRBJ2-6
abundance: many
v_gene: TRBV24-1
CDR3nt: TGTGCCACCAGTGTTGGGGGATCGTCCCCCTCTGGGGCCAACGTCCTGACTTTC
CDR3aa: CATSVGGSSPSGANVLTF

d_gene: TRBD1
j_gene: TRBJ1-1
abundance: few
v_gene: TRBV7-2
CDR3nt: TGTGCCAGCAGCATTACAGGGGCTGAAGCTTTCTTT
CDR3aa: CASSITGAEAFF

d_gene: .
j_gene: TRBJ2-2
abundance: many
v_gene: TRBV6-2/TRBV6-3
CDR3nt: TGTGCCAGCAGTTACGGGGAATCCGGGGAGCTGTTTTTT
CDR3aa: CASSYGESGELFF

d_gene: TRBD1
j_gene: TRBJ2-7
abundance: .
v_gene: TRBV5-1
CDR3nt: TGCGCCAGCAGCTTGGTTCAGGGGGCATCGGGAAACGAGCAGTACTTC
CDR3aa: CASSLVQGASGNEQYF

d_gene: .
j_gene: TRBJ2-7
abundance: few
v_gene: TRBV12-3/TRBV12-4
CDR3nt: TGTGCCAGCAGTTTCTCAGGCGAGCAGTACTTC
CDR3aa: CASSFSGEQYF

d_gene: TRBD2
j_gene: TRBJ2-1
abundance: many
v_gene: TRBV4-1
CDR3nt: TGCGCCAGCAGCTTTCACCGGCTAGCGGGGCGAAATGAGCAGTTCTTC
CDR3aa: CASSFHRLAGRNEQFF

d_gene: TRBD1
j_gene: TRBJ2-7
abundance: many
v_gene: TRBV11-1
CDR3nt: TGTGCCAGCAGCCTGTCGGGACAGATAACCTACGAGCAGTACTTC
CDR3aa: CASSLSGQITYEQYF

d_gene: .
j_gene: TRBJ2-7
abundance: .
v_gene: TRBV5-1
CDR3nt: TGCGCCAGCAGCTTAGACCGGGGCCCATGGGAGCAGTACTTC
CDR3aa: CASSLDRGPWEQYF

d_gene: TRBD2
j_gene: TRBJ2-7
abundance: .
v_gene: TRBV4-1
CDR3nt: TGCGCCAGCAGCCAGGCCCCCAGCGGGGGACTCTACGAGCAGTACTTC
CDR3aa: CASSQAPSGGLYEQYF